This T cell receptor beta chain is from a study of regulatory T cells in long-lasting Graves disease. iRepertoire HTBI primers and Arm-PCR of CDR3 regions built TCR beta libraries. TCRdb re-analysed the multiplex PCR reads in MiXCR, keeping a single row per CDR3 protein. This table holds 350,000 to 450,000 distinct CDR3 sequences, over 12% found once. Time point reported: newly diagnosed GD, antithyroid drugs for less than 3 months. The TCR library used RNA extracted from PBMCs. This CDR3 has 16 residues. V was trimmed by 5 bases and J by 7 bases, leaving 24 bases between them. Germline V gene sequence: CDR1 DFQATT, CDR2 SNEGSKA (reference sequence). In addition, the sample was reused for a study of T cells in Graves' hyperthyroidism and ophthalmopathy. As that report states: Through a model of 13 V-J features, ophthalmopathy was separated from stable hyperthyroidism.

The material was peripheral blood mononuclear cells (PBMCs), obtained at new diagnosis, from a patient treated with antithyroid drugs. This receptor was obtained from a woman aged 35 to 49 with Graves disease. The chain has TRBV20-1 and TRBJ2-1; tentatively, D is TRBD2 (5 bases). The CDR3 here is CSAGPSGFRRDNEQFF. The CDR3 DNA follows: TGCAGTGCTGGGCCCTCGGGGTTTCGTCGAGATAATGAGCAGTTCTTC.